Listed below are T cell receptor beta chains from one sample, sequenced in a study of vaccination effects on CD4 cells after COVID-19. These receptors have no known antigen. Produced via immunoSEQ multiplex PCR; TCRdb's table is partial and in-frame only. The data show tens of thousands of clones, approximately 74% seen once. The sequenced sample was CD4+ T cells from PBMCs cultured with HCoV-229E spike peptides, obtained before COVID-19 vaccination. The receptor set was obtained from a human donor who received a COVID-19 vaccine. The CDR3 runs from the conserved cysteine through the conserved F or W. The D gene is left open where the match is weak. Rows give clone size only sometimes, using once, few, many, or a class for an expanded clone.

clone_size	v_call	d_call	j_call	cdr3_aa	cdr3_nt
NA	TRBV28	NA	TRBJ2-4	CASSALKNIQYF	TGTGCCAGCAGTGCACTTAAAAACATTCAGTACTTC
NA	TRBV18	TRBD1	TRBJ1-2	CASSPMTGGRGYTF	TGTGCCAGCTCACCCATGACAGGGGGCAGGGGCTACACCTTC
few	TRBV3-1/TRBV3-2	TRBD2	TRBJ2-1	CASSIAGGRRDEQFF	TGTGCCAGCAGCATAGCGGGGGGGCGTCGCGATGAGCAGTTCTTC
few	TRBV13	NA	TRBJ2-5	CASSLGVPGRLETQYF	TGTGCCAGCAGCTTAGGAGTACCGGGACGTTTGGAGACCCAGTACTTC
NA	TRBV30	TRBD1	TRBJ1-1	CAWSVAGGRTEAFF	TGTGCCTGGAGTGTTGCAGGGGGAAGAACTGAAGCTTTCTTT
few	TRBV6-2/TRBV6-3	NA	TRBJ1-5	CASTPTGLNNQPQHF	TGTGCCAGCACCCCCACGGGACTGAACAATCAGCCCCAGCATTTT
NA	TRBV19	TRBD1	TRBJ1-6	CASTRQGGNSPLHF	TGTGCCAGTACCCGACAGGGTGGAAATTCACCCCTCCACTTT
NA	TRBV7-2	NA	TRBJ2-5	CASSKGVHQETQYF	TGTGCCAGCAGCAAAGGGGTCCACCAAGAGACCCAGTACTTC
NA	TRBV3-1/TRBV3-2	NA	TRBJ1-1	CASSSGRKGTEAFF	TGTGCCAGCAGCAGTGGACGAAAGGGGACTGAAGCTTTCTTT
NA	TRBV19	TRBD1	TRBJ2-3	CASRNGQAVLDTQYF	TGTGCCAGTAGGAACGGACAGGCGGTTTTGGATACGCAGTATTTT
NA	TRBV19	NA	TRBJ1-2	CASSTPTGIYGYTF	TGTGCCAGTAGTACCCCAACAGGGATCTATGGCTACACCTTC